This entry describes one T cell receptor (beta chain). This CDR3 region has 16 residues. V was trimmed by 5 bases and J by 7 bases, leaving 18 bases between them. Germline V lookup: CDR1 SEHNR, CDR2 FQNEAQ (reference sequence). This sample is drawn from a study of control samples from healthy donors and cancer patients. The data were produced by immunoSEQ multiplex PCR, yet TCRdb's version contains in-frame clones alone and is incomplete. The data contain approximately 100,000 clones, roughly 82% of them seen just once; the ten biggest clones take up approximately 2%. Sequencing used blood. This TCR came from a man aged 55 to 70 in good health. The chain recombines TRBV7-9 with TRBJ1-6, with no clear D. The CDR3 region is CASSRTEEDTNSPLHF. In nucleotides, the CDR3 is TGTGCCAGCAGCCGAACGGAAGAAGATACCAATTCACCCCTCCACTTT. Full variable domain (missing parts from reference TRBV7-9 and TRBJ1-6): DTGVSQNPRHKITKRGQNVTFRCDPISEHNRLYWYRQTLGQGPEFLTYFQNEAQLEKSRLLSDRFSAERPKGSFSTLEIQRTEQGDSAMYLCASSRTEEDTNSPLHFGNGTRLTVT.